This T cell receptor (beta chain) emerged from a study of cytomegalovirus exposure and HLA in healthy donors. Study-level results: According to reports, the classifier identified cytomegalovirus status with high specificity and sensitivity. Specific recognition of CMV antigens was confirmed in vitro for three chains (all CMV-associated).

Clones were read by immunoSEQ multiplex PCR, and TCRdb kept only the in-frame ones, dropping some. The sample includes around 95,000 clones, roughly 85% seen only once; the top ten take 20%. This clone appeared a single time. What it recognizes is unknown. Sequenced material: PBMCs. This TCR derives from a man aged 18 to 30 in good health and CMV-seropositive.

The DNA for the CDR3 is TGTGCCAGCTCACCACCGGGACTAGCGGCGTTCACAGATACGCAGTATTTT. Amino acids: CASSPPGLAAFTDTQYF. The chain combines TRBV18 with TRBJ2-3, with 11 nucleotides matching TRBD2. The length of the CDR3 is 17 residues. The germline V gene encodes CDR1 KGHSH and CDR2 LQKENI. Unmatched junction bases numbered 4, after V lost 0 bases and J lost 2 bases.